The rows below give T cell receptor beta chains drawn from one sample of a study of OX40 agonist ivuxolimab in advanced cancers. The repertoire was sequenced with immunoSEQ multiplex PCR; TCRdb's copy has only in-frame clones and lacks some. This sample has some 50,000 clones, with approximately 81% found just once. Source: CD4+ or CD8+ T cells sorted from blood, taken in a trial of the OX40 agonist ivuxolimab. Every receptor here comes from an adult with an advanced solid tumor such as melanoma, head and neck, liver or kidney cancer. The CDR3 runs from the conserved cysteine through the conserved F or W. Each record gives: V gene, D gene, clone size, J gene, CDR3 protein, CDR3 DNA. A D gene is named only where the DNA matches it firmly. Expanded clones get a size class; other rows say once, few or many, or leave the size out.

TRBV7-6	NA	NA	TRBJ1-1	CASSLVGQANTEAFF	TGTGCCAGCAGCTTAGTGGGCCAGGCAAACACTGAAGCTTTCTTT
TRBV9	NA	NA	TRBJ2-3	CASSTRDHTDTQYF	TGTGCCAGCAGCACCCGGGACCACACAGATACGCAGTATTTT
TRBV6-4	NA	NA	TRBJ1-2	CASSSDSLSYGYTF	TGTGCCAGCAGTTCGGACAGCCTTAGCTATGGCTACACCTTC
TRBV5-5	NA	NA	TRBJ2-7	CASSTPPVSVYEQYF	TGTGCCAGCAGCACCCCCCCCGTATCCGTGTACGAGCAGTACTTC
TRBV5-4	NA	NA	TRBJ1-2	CASSLEGGTTPSHGYTF	TGTGCCAGCAGCTTGGAGGGGGGGACAACACCATCGCACGGCTACACCTTC
TRBV6-5	TRBD2	NA	TRBJ2-5	CASSPGPGRQETQYF	TGTGCCAGCAGCCCGGGGCCCGGGAGGCAAGAGACCCAGTACTTC
TRBV18	TRBD2	NA	TRBJ2-3	CASSLSSSGRAIRSTDTQYF	TGTGCCAGCTCACTTTCGTCTAGCGGGAGGGCCATCCGAAGCACAGATACGCAGTATTTT
TRBV5-6	NA	few	TRBJ2-2	CASSSIAGQLVNTGELFF	TGTGCCAGCAGTTCAATCGCGGGTCAGCTGGTGAACACCGGGGAGCTGTTTTTT
TRBV6-5	TRBD1	once	TRBJ2-5	CASRRGQKETQYF	TGTGCCAGCAGGAGGGGACAGAAAGAGACCCAGTACTTC
TRBV19	NA	NA	TRBJ2-7	CASSQTGMGEQYF	TGTGCCAGTAGCCAGACAGGAATGGGCGAGCAGTACTTC
TRBV6-5	NA	NA	TRBJ2-1	CASGKGGSLTEQFF	TGTGCCAGCGGCAAAGGAGGGAGCTTAACTGAGCAGTTCTTC
TRBV7-2	TRBD2	NA	TRBJ2-7	CASSLRTSGASSYEQYF	TGTGCCAGCAGCCTCCGGACTAGCGGGGCGAGCTCCTACGAGCAGTACTTC
TRBV5-6	TRBD1	NA	TRBJ1-2	CASSLSDRANYGYTF	TGTGCCAGCAGTTTGTCCGACAGGGCAAACTATGGCTACACCTTC
TRBV9	NA	NA	TRBJ2-2	CASSVAAHNTGELFF	TGTGCCAGCAGCGTAGCAGCACATAACACCGGGGAGCTGTTTTTT
TRBV12-2	NA	NA	TRBJ2-7	CASRPNGGGPLYEQYF	TGTGCAAGTCGCCCGAATGGGGGGGGCCCCCTCTACGAGCAGTACTTC
TRBV11-3	NA	once	TRBJ2-7	CASSRGPYEQYF	TGTGCCAGCAGCAGAGGACCGTACGAGCAGTACTTC
TRBV6-6	NA	NA	TRBJ2-3	CASTQWGTQYF	TGTGCCAGCACCCAATGGGGTACGCAGTATTTT
TRBV7-2	TRBD2	NA	TRBJ2-3	CASSTSGPQTTDTQYF	TGTGCCAGCAGCACTAGCGGGCCGCAAACGACCGATACGCAGTATTTT
TRBV7-8	NA	NA	TRBJ1-5	CASSNQETGLSFRNQPQHF	TGTGCCAGCAGCAATCAGGAGACGGGGCTCAGCTTCAGAAATCAGCCCCAGCATTTT
TRBV5-1	NA	NA	TRBJ2-6	CASSLTGLNSGANVLTF	TGCGCCAGCAGCTTGACAGGGCTCAACTCTGGGGCCAACGTCCTGACTTTC
TRBV7-7	NA	NA	TRBJ2-2	CASSRGTTNTGELFF	TGTGCCAGCAGCCGCGGGACCACCAACACCGGGGAGCTGTTTTTT
TRBV6-6	TRBD2	NA	TRBJ2-2	CASSYTSGRAGELFF	TGTGCCAGCAGTTACACTAGCGGGAGGGCCGGGGAGCTGTTTTTT
TRBV5-1	TRBD1	NA	TRBJ1-4	CASSLGPFGTGNEKLFF	TGCGCCAGCAGCTTGGGCCCTTTCGGGACAGGGAATGAAAAACTGTTTTTT
TRBV5-8	TRBD1	NA	TRBJ2-3	CASSKQGAGGDTQYF	TGTGCCAGCAGCAAACAGGGGGCCGGAGGAGATACGCAGTATTTT